These 2 T cell receptor beta chains came from one sample sequenced in a study of beta chain features in type 1 diabetes. cDNA synthesis used the whole RNA isolate, giving expressed TCRB sequences. Sequenced by immunoSEQ multiplex PCR; TCRdb stores in-frame clones only, minus some. The sample yields a few hundred thousand clones, 11% seen once. Sequenced material: central memory CD4+ T cells from blood. These receptors all stem from a man between 18 and 29 years old in good health.

This chain links TRBV30 with TRBJ1-4; no clear D. This CDR3 spans 16 amino acids. Trimming removed 0 bases at V and 4 bases at J, with 15 bases between. In germline, CDR1 is GTSNPN, CDR2 SVGIG (reference sequence). CDR3 amino acids: CAWSVKSRTLNEKLFF. CDR3 nucleotide sequence: TGTGCCTGGAGTGTAAAATCGAGGACCCTTAATGAAAAACTGTTTTTT.

This clone came up a few times. The same CDR3 is also encoded by other DNA sequences in this sample. The chain joins TRBV14 to TRBJ2-1; 9 bases are a match to TRBD2. Germline CDR1 reads SGHDN; CDR2 reads FVKESK. V was pared by 1 base and J by 5 bases, with 3 bases of the junction left unmatched. This CDR3 is 15 amino acids long. The CDR3 spells CASSQGLAGNNEQFF. CDR3 sequence (DNA): TGTGCCAGCAGCCAAGGGCTAGCGGGAAACAATGAGCAGTTCTTC.